Following are 12 T cell receptor beta chains from one sample sequenced in a study of beta chain features in type 1 diabetes. cDNA synthesis used the whole RNA isolate, giving expressed TCRB sequences. Clones were sequenced by immunoSEQ multiplex PCR, and TCRdb holds only the in-frame ones, with some missing. Seen here are roughly 230,000 clones, around 10% observed once, and the top ten hold just under 0.035%. Source material: naive CD4+ T cells from blood. The receptors here all came from a woman younger than 30 in good health.

This clone has a count of ten or more. This chain connects TRBV30 to TRBJ2-4, with 7 bases aligning to TRBD2. The V segment lost 0 bases and the J segment 1 base; nucleotides outside the gene matches: 0. Germline assignment: CDR1 GTSNPN and CDR2 SVGIG (reference sequence). The CDR3 runs to 14 residues. The CDR3 sequence is CAWSVLAAKNIQYF. The CDR3 bases are TGTGCCTGGAGTGTACTAGCGGCCAAAAACATTCAGTACTTC.

The gene calls are TRBV2 and TRBJ1-1, with 10 bases lining up with TRBD1. V lost 8 bases and J lost 5; bases outside the gene matches: 5. Germline loops: CDR1 SNHLY, CDR2 FYNNEI. The CDR3 is made up of 13 amino acids. The CDR3 loop reads CASGQGVGTEAFF. The CDR3 DNA follows: TGTGCCAGCGGACAGGGGGTTGGGACTGAAGCTTTCTTT. The full variable domain, rest sourced from reference TRBV2 and TRBJ1-1, is EPEVTQTPSHQVTQMGQEVILRCVPISNHLYFYWYRQILGQKVEFLVSFYNNEISEKSEIFDDQFSVERPDGSNFTLKIRSTKLEDSAMYFCASGQGVGTEAFFGQGTRLTVV.

The V gene is TRBV6-6, the J gene TRBJ1-2, with a weak D call TRBD1 (5 bases). CDR1 and CDR2 (germline): MNHNY, SVGAGI (reference sequence). CDR3 length: 13 amino acids. V was cut by 5 bases and J by 7 bases, with 14 bases left in between. CDR3 region: CASSKTQGGGYTF. As DNA, the CDR3 is TGTGCCAGCAGTAAAACCCAGGGAGGTGGCTACACCTTC.

The chain is built from TRBV4-1 and TRBJ1-3; D is ambiguous. Trimming took 4 bases from V and 0 from J, leaving 16 bases between them. CDR3 size: 17 residues. Germline V gives CDR1 MGHRA, CDR2 YSYEKL. This CDR3 reads CASSRLPLHFSGNTIYF. CDR3 coding DNA: TGCGCCAGCAGCCGCCTACCCCTGCACTTCTCTGGAAACACCATATATTTT.

This clone turned up a few times. This chain connects TRBV30 to TRBJ2-2, with TRBD1 identical over 7 bases. This CDR3 region has 16 residues. The V gene end was trimmed by 2 bases and the J gene end by 2 bases; junction bases not matched to a gene: 8. Germline V gives CDR1 GTSNPN, CDR2 SVGIG (reference sequence). The CDR3 protein is CAWSPGNRGNTGELFF. The CDR3 DNA reads as TGTGCCTGGAGTCCTGGAAACAGGGGAAACACCGGGGAGCTGTTTTTT.

This clone was recorded a few times. This chain links TRBV7-9 with TRBJ2-1; a possible D gene is TRBD1 (7 bases). The germline V and J ends were trimmed by 5 bases and 0 bases, with 11 bases remaining between them. The CDR3 is 15 residues long. CDR1 SEHNR and CDR2 FQNEAQ come from the germline V gene (reference sequence). The CDR3 DNA follows: TGTGCCAGCAGCGCGGGACAGAGCTCCTACAATGAGCAGTTCTTC. This gives the protein CASSAGQSSYNEQFF.

The chain is built from TRBV14 and TRBJ2-2; tentative D call: TRBD1 (6 bases). Germline CDR1 and CDR2: SGHDN and FVKESK. This CDR3 is built from 16 residues. V gave up 3 bases and J gave up 5 bases, with 16 bases separating them. The chain's CDR3 is CASSQSQLQGTGELFF. The CDR3 region has the DNA TGTGCCAGCAGCCAGTCCCAATTACAGGGAACCGGGGAGCTGTTTTTT.

This clone was counted only a few times. The V call is TRBV10-3, the J call TRBJ2-3, with TRBD2 matching 9 bases. This CDR3 is 17 amino acids long. Looked up from germline, CDR1 is ENHRY and CDR2 is SYGVKD. V lost 0 bases, J lost 2 bases, and 6 bases stayed unmatched. The CDR3 DNA sequence: TGTGCCATCAGTGAGTCCACAGGACTAGCGTCCACAGATACGCAGTATTTT. Its protein is CAISESTGLASTDTQYF.

This clone was detected a few times. CDR3 in DNA: TGTGCCAGCATTATGGACAGGAACACTGAAGCTTTCTTT. This gives the protein CASIMDRNTEAFF. The rearrangement links TRBV2 to TRBJ1-1; D may be TRBD1 (6 bases). The CDR3 runs 13 residues. Germline-derived CDR1 and CDR2 are SNHLY and FYNNEI. Deletions cut 7 bases from V and 1 base from J, with 10 bases between. Full variable domain (rest looked up from reference TRBV2 and TRBJ1-1): EPEVTQTPSHQVTQMGQEVILRCVPISNHLYFYWYRQILGQKVEFLVSFYNNEISEKSEIFDDQFSVERPDGSNFTLKIRSTKLEDSAMYFCASIMDRNTEAFFGQGTRLTVV.

This clone was seen a handful of times. The chain links TRBV5-1 to TRBJ2-1; 10 nucleotides match TRBD2. Germline loops: CDR1 SGHRS, CDR2 YFSETQ. Germline trimming cut 3 bases from V and 7 bases from J; bases unmatched to any gene: 13. The CDR3 totals 17 residues. CDR3 sequence (DNA): TGCGCCAGCAGCTCTCCTCAAGCGGGAGGGATCTCGAATGAGCAGTTCTTC. It translates to CASSSPQAGGISNEQFF. The full variable domain, rest sourced from reference TRBV5-1 and TRBJ2-1, is KAGVTQTPRYLIKTRGQQVTLSCSPISGHRSVSWYQQTPGQGLQFLFEYFSETQRNKGNFPGRFSGRQFSNSRSEMNVSTLELGDSALYLCASSSPQAGGISNEQFFGPGTRLTVL.

The chain combines TRBV5-1 with TRBJ2-7; weak D call: TRBD1 (6 bases). The germline gives CDR1 SGHRS, CDR2 YFSETQ. V lost 4 bases, J lost 0 bases, and 8 bases lay in between. The CDR3 contains 13 residues. The CDR3 bases are TGCGCCAGCAGCATGGACAGCTCCTACGAGCAGTACTTC. This translates into CASSMDSSYEQYF.

Regarding this clone: Different DNA sequences within this sample yield the same CDR3. The chain carries TRBV5-4 and TRBJ2-3; unclear D gene. The length of the CDR3 is 11 residues. Trimming shortened V by 4 bases and J by 2 bases, and 2 bases separated the two germline ends. Germline V gives CDR1 SGHNT, CDR2 YYREEE (reference sequence). The CDR3 loop reads CASSLTDTQYF. DNA of the CDR3: TGTGCCAGCAGCCTCACAGATACGCAGTATTTT. The full variable domain, with the rest looked up from reference TRBV5-4 and TRBJ2-3, is ETGVTQSPTHLIKTRGQQVTLRCSSQSGHNTVSWYQQALGQGPQFIFQYYREEENGRGNFPPRFSGLQFPNYSSELNVNALELDDSALYLCASSLTDTQYFGPGTRLTVL.